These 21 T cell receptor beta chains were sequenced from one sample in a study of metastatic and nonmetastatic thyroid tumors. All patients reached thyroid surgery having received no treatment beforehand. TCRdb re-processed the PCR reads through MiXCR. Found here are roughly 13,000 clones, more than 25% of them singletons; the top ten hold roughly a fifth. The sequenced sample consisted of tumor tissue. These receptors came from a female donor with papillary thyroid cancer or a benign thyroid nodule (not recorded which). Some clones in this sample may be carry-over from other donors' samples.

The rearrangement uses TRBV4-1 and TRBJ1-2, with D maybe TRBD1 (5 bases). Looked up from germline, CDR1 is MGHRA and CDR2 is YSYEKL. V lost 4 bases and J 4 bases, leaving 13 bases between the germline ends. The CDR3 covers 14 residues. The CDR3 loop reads CASSPLGGGYGYTF. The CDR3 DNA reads TGCGCCAGCAGCCCCCTGGGGGGAGGCTATGGCTACACCTTC.

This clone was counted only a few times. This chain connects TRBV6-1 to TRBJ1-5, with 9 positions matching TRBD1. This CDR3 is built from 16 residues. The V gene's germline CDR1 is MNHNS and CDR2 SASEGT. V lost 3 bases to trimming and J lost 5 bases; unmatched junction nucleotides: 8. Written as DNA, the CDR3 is TGTGCCAGCAGTGAGGGGACAGGGCTAAATGATCAGCCCCAGCATTTT. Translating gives CASSEGTGLNDQPQHF.

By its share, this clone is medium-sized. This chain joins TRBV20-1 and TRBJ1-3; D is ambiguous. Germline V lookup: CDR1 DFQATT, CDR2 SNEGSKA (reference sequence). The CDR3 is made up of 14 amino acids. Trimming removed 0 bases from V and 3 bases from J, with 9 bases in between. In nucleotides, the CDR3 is TGCAGTGCTAGAGATTTAGGGAGTGGAAACACCATATATTTT. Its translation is CSARDLGSGNTIYF.

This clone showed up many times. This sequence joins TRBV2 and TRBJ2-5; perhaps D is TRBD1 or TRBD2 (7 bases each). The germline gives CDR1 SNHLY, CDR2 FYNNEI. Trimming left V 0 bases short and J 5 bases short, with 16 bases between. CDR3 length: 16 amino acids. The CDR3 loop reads CASSEAWQGGRETQYF. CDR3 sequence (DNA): TGTGCCAGCAGTGAAGCGTGGCAGGGGGGGCGGGAGACCCAGTACTTC.

The CDR3 loop is CASSYSTGAEQYF. CDR3 bases: TGTGCCAGCAGTTACTCGACAGGGGCCGAGCAGTACTTC. The rearrangement uses TRBV6-5 and TRBJ2-7; 8 bases are a match to TRBD1. J lost 6 bases, V lost 0 bases, and 1 base had no gene match. Germline CDR1 reads MNHEY; CDR2 reads SVGAGI. The CDR3 runs to 13 residues.

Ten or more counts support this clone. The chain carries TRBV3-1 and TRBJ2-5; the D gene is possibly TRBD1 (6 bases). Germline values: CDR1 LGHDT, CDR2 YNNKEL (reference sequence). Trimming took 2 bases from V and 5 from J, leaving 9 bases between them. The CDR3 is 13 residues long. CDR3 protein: CASSQRGLETQYF. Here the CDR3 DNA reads TGTGCCAGCAGCCAAAGGGGGTTGGAGACCCAGTACTTC.

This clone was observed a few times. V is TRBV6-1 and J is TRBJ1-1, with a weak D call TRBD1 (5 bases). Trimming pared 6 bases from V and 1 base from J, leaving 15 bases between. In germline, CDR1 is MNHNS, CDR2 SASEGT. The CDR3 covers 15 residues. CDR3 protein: CASSRTGRRNTEAFF. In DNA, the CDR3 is TGTGCCAGCAGCCGAACGGGACGCCGGAACACTGAAGCTTTCTTT.

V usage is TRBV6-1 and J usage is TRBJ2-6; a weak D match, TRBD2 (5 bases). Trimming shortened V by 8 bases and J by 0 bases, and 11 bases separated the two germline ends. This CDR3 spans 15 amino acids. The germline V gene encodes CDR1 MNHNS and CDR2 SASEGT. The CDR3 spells CASYPGNSGANVLTF. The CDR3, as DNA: TGTGCCAGCTACCCCGGGAACTCTGGGGCCAACGTCCTGACTTTC.

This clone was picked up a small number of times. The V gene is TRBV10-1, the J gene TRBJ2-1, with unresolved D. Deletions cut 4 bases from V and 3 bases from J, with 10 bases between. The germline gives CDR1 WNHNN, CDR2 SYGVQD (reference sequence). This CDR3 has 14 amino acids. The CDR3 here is CASSASKVYNEQFF. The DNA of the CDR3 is TGCGCCAGCAGTGCTAGTAAAGTCTACAATGAGCAGTTCTTC.

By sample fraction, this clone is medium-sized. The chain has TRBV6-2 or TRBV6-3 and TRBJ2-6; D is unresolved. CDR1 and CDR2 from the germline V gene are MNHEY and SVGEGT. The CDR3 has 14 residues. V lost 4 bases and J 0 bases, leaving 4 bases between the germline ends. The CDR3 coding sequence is TGTGCCAGCAGTTTTAACTCTGGGGCCAACGTCCTGACTTTC. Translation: CASSFNSGANVLTF.

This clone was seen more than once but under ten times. The CDR3 here is CSARDTRDTAPYEQYF. CDR3 nucleotides: TGCAGTGCTAGGGATACAAGGGACACCGCTCCCTACGAGCAGTACTTC. The V gene is TRBV20-1, the J gene TRBJ2-7; possible D gene TRBD1, 6 bases. CDR1 is DFQATT and CDR2 is SNEGSKA in the germline V gene (reference sequence). V shed 3 bases and J shed 2 bases, with 20 bases lying between them. This CDR3 has 16 amino acids.

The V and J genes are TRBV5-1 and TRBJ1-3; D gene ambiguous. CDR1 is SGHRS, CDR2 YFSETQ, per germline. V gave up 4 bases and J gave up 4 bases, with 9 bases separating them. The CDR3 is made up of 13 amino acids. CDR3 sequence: CASSPPTGNTIYF. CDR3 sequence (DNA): TGCGCCAGCAGCCCCCCGACCGGAAACACCATATATTTT.

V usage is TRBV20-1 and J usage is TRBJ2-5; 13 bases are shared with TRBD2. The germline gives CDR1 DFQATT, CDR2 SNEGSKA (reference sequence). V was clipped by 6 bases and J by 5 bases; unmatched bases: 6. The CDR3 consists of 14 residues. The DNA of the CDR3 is TGCAGTGCACGACTAGCGGGAGGTGGGGAGACCCAGTACTTC. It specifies CSARLAGGGETQYF.

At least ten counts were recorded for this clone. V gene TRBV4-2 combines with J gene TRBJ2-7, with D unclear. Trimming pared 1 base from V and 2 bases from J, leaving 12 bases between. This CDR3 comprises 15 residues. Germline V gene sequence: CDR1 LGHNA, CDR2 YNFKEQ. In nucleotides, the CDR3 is TGTGCCAGCAGCCAAGGTCCAGAGCTACCCTACGAGCAGTACTTC. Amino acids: CASSQGPELPYEQYF.

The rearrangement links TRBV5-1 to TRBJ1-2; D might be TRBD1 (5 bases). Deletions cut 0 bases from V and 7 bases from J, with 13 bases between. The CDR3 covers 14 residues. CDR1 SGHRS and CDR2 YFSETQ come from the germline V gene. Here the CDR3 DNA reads TGCGCCAGCAGCTTGGTGGCAGGGCAGGGTGGCTACACCTTC. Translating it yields CASSLVAGQGGYTF.

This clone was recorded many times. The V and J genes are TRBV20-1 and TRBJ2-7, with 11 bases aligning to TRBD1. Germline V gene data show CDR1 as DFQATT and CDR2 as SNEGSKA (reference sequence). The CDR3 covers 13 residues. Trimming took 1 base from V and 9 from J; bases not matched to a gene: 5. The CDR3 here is CSARGGTGGGQYF. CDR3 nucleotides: TGCAGTGCTAGAGGCGGGACAGGGGGGGGGCAGTACTTC.

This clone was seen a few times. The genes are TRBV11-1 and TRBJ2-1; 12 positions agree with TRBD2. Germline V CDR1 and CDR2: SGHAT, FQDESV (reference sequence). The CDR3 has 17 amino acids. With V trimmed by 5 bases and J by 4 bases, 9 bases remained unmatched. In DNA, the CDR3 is TGTGCCAGCAGCCCCAGACTACTAGCGGGAGGTTACAATGAGCAGTTCTTC. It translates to CASSPRLLAGGYNEQFF.

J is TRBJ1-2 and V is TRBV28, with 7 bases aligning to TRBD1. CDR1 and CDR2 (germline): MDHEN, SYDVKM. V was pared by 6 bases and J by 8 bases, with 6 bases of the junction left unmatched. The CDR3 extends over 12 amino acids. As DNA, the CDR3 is TGTGCCAGCAGAGAACAGGGGAAGGGCTACACCTTC. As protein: CASREQGKGYTF.

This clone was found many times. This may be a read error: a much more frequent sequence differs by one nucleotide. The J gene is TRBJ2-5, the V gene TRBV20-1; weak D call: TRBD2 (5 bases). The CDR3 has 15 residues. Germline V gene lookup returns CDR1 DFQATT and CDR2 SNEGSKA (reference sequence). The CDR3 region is CSAPRDPHREETQHF. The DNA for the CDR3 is TGCAGTGCTCCGAGGGATCCGCACCGCGAAGAGACCCAGCACTTC.

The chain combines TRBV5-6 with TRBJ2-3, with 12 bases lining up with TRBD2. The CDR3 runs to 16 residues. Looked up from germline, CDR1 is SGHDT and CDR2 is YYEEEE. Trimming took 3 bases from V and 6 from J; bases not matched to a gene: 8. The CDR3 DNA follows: TGTGCCAGCAGCTCGTTACTAGCGGGGGGAGTTGATACGCAGTATTTT. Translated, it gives CASSSLLAGGVDTQYF.

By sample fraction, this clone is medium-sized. CDR3 sequence: CASSVGQGAIYEQYF. In nucleotides, the CDR3 is TGTGCCAGTAGTGTCGGGCAGGGGGCGATTTACGAGCAGTACTTC. The chain combines TRBV19 with TRBJ2-7, with 8 nucleotides matching TRBD1. This CDR3 comprises 15 residues. The germline gives CDR1 LNHDA, CDR2 SQIVND (reference sequence). Trimming removed 5 bases from V and 4 bases from J; junction bases left unmatched: 10.